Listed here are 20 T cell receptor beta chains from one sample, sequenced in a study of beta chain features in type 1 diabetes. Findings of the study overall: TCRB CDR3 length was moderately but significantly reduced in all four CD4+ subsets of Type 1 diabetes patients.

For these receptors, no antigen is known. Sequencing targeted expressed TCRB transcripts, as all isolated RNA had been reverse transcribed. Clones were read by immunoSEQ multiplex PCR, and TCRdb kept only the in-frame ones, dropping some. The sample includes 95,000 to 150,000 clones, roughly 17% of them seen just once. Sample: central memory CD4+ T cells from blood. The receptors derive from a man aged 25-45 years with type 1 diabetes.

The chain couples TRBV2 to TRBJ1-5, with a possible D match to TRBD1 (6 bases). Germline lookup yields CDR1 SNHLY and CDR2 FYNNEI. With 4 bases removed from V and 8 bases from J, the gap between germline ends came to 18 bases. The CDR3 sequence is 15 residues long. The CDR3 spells CASSASGRGHEPQHF. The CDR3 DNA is TGTGCCAGCAGTGCGTCCGGCAGGGGACACGAGCCCCAGCATTTT.

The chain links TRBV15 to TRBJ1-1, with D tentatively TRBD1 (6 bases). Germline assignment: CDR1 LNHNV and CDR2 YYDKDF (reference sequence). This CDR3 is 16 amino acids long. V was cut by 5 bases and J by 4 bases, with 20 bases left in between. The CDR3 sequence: CATSPKGGRDVTEAFF. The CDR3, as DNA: TGTGCCACCAGCCCAAAGGGGGGCCGCGATGTCACTGAAGCTTTCTTT.

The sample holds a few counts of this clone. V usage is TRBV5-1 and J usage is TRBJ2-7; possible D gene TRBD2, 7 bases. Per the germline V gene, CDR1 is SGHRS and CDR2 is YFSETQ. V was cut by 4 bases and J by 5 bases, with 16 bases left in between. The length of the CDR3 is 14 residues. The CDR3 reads CASSDARGGHEQYF. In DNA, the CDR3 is TGCGCCAGCAGCGATGCGAGGGGGGGCCACGAGCAGTACTTC.

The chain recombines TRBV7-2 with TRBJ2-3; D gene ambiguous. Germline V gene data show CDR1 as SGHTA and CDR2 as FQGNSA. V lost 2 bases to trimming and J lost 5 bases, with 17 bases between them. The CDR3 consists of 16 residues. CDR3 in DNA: TGTGCCAGCAGCTTAATGTGGGCAAATCCTGTAGATACGCAGTATTTT. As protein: CASSLMWANPVDTQYF. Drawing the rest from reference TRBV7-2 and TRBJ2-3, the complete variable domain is GAGVSQSPSNKVTEKGKDVELRCDPISGHTALYWYRQSLGQGLEFLIYFQGNSAPDKSGLPSDRFSAERTGGSVSTLTIQRTQQEDSAVYLCASSLMWANPVDTQYFGPGTRLTVL.

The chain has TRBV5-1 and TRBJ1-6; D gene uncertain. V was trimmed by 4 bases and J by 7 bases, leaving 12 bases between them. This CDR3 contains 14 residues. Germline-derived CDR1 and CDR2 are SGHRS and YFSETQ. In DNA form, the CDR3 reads TGCGCCAGCAGCCCTGGTACGGGGAATTCACCCCTCCACTTT. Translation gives CASSPGTGNSPLHF.

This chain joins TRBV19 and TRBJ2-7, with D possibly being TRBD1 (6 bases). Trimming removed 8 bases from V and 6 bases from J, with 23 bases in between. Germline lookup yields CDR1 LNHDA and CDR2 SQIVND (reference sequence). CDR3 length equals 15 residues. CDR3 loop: CASRPSRQGLGEQYF. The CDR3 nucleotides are TGTGCCAGTCGCCCTTCCCGGCAGGGGCTCGGCGAGCAGTACTTC.

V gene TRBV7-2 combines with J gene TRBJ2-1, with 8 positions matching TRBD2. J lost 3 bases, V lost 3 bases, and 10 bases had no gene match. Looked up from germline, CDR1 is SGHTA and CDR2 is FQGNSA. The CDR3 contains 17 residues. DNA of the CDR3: TGTGCCAGCAGCTTCGGGGTAGCGGGGATTTTCTACAATGAGCAGTTCTTC. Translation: CASSFGVAGIFYNEQFF.

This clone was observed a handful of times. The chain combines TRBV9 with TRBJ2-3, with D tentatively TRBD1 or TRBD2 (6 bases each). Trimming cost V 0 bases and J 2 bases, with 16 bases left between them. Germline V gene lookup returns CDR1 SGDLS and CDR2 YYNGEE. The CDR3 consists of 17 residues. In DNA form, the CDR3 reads TGTGCCAGCAGCGTAGACGGGGGCGTTACCCTCACAGATACGCAGTATTTT. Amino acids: CASSVDGGVTLTDTQYF.

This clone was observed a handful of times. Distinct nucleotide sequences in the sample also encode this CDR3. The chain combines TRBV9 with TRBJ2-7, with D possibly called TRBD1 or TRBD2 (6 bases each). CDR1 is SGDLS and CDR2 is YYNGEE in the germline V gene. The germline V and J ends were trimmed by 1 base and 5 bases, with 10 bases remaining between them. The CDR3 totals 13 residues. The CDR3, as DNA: TGTGCCAGCAGCGTAAGGGGGGTCGACGAGCAGTACTTC. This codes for CASSVRGVDEQYF.

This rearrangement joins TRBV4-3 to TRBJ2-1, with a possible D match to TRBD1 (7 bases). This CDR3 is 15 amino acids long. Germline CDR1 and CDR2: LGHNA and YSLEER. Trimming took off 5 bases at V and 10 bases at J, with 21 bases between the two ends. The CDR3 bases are TGCGCCAGCAGCGCGGGACAGTTTCCTACAATGGAGCAGTTCTTC. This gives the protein CASSAGQFPTMEQFF.

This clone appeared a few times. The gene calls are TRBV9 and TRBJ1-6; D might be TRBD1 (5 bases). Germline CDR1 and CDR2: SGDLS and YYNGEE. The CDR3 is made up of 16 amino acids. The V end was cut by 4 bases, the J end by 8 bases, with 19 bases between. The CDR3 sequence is CASSPGTARADSPLHF. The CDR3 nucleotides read TGTGCCAGCAGCCCCGGGACCGCCCGGGCGGATTCACCCCTCCACTTT.

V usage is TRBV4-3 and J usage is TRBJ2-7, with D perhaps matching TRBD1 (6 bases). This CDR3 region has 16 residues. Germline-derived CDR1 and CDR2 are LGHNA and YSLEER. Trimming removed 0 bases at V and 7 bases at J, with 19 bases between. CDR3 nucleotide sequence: TGCGCCAGCAGCCAAGACGGGGCATTAGGGGGAAGAGAGCAGTACTTC. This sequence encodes CASSQDGALGGREQYF.

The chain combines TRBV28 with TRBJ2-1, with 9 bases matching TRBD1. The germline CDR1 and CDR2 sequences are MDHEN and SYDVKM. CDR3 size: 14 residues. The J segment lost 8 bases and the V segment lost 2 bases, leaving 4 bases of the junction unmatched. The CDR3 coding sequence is TGTGCCAGCAGTTTACCCGGGACAGGGCATGAGCAGTTCTTC. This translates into CASSLPGTGHEQFF.

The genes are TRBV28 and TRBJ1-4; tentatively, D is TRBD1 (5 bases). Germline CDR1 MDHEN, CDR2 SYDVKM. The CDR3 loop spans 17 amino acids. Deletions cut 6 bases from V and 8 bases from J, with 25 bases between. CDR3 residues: CASRPSGTAGRYEKLFF. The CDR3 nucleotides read TGTGCCAGCAGACCCTCCGGGACGGCCGGTCGCTACGAAAAACTGTTTTTT. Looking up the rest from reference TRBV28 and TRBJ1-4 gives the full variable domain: DVKVTQSSRYLVKRTGEKVFLECVQDMDHENMFWYRQDPGLGLRLIYFSYDVKMKEKGDIPEGYSVSREKKERFSLILESASTNQTSMYLCASRPSGTAGRYEKLFFGSGTQLSVL.

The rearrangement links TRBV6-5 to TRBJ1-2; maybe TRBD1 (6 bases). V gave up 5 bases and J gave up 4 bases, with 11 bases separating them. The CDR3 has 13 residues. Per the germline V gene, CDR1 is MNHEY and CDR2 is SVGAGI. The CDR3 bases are TGTGCCAGCAGTACCGGACAGATCTATGGCTACACCTTC. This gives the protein CASSTGQIYGYTF.

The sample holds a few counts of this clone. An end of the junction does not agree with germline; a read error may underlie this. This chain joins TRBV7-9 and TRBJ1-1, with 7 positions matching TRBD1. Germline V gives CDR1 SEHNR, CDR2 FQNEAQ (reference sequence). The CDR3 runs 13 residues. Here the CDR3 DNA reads TGCGCCAGCAGCCGAATCGGGACAGTTGAAGCTTTCTTT. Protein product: CASSRIGTVEAFF.

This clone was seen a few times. CDR3 amino acids: CASKLRDSGEQFF. The CDR3 nucleotides are TGTGCCAGCAAACTCCGGGACAGCGGTGAGCAGTTCTTC. The rearrangement joins TRBV6-5 to TRBJ2-1, with 7 nucleotides matching TRBD1. Looked up from germline, CDR1 is MNHEY and CDR2 is SVGAGI. This CDR3 has 13 amino acids. The V segment lost 7 bases and the J segment 9 bases; nucleotides outside the gene matches: 9.

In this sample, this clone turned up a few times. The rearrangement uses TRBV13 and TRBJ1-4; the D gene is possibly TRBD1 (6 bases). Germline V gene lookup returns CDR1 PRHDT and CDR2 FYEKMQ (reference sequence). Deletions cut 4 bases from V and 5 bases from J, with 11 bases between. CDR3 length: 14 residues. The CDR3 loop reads CASSWGPQNEKLFF. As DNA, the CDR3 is TGTGCCAGCAGCTGGGGGCCGCAGAATGAAAAACTGTTTTTT.

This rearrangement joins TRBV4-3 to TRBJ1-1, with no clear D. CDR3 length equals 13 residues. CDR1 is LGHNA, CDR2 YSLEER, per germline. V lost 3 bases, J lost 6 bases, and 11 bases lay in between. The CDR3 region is CASSQDERAEAFF. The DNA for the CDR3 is TGCGCCAGCAGCCAGGATGAGAGGGCTGAAGCTTTCTTT.

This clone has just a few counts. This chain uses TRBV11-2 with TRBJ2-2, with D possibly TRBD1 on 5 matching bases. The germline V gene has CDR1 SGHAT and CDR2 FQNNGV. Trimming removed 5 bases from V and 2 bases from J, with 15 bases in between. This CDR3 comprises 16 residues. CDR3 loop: CASSPPGAANTGELFF. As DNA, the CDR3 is TGTGCCAGCAGCCCCCCTGGGGCGGCAAACACCGGGGAGCTGTTTTTT.